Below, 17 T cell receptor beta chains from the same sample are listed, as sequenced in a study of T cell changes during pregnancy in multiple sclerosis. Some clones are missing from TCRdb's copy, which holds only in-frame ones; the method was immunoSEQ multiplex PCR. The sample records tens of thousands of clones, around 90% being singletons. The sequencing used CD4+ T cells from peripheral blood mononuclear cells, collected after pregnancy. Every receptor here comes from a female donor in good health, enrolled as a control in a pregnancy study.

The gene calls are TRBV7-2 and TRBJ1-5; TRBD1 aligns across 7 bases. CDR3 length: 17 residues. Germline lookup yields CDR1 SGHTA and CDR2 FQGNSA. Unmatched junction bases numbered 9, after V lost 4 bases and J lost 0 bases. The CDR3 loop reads CASSSHRDRLSNQPQHF. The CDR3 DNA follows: TGTGCCAGCAGCTCACACCGGGACAGACTTAGCAATCAGCCCCAGCATTTT. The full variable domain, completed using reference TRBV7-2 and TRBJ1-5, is GAGVSQSPSNKVTEKGKDVELRCDPISGHTALYWYRQSLGQGLEFLIYFQGNSAPDKSGLPSDRFSAERTGGSVSTLTIQRTQQEDSAVYLCASSSHRDRLSNQPQHFGDGTRLSIL.

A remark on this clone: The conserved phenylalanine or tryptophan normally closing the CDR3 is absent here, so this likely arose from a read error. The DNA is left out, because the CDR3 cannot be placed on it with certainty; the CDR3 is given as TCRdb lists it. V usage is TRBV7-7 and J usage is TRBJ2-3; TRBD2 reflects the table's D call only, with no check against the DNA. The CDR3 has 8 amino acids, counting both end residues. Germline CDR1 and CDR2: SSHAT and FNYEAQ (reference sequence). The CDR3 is CASSPSRM.

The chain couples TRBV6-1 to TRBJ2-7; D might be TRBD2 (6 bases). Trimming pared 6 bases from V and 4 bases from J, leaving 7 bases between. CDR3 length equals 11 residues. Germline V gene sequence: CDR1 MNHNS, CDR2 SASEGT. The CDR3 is CASRAGYEQYF. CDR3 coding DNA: TGTGCCAGCAGGGCGGGATACGAGCAGTACTTC.

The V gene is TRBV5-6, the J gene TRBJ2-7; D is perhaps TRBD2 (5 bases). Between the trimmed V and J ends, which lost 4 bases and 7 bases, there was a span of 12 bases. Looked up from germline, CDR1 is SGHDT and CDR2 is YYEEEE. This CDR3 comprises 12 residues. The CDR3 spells CASSPGWREQYF. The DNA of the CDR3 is TGTGCCAGCAGCCCCGGGTGGAGGGAGCAGTACTTC.

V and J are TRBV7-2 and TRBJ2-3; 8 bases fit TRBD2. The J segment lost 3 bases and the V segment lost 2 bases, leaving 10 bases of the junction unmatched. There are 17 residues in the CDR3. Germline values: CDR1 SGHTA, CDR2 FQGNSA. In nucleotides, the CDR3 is TGTGCCAGCAGCTTAACCCCATTCGGGAGGGGTACAGATACGCAGTATTTT. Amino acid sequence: CASSLTPFGRGTDTQYF.

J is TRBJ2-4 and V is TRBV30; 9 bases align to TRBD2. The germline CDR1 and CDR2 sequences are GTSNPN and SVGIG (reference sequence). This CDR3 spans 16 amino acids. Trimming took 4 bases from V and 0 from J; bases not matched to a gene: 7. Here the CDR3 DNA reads TGTGCCTGGATGGGCGGGGGGGCACAAGCCAAAAACATTCAGTACTTC. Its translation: CAWMGGGAQAKNIQYF.

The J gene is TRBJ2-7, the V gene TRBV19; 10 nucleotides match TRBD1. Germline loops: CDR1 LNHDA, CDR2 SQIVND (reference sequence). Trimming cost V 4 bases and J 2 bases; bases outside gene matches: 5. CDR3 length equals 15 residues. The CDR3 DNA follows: TGTGCCAGTAGTACCCGGGGACAGGGGACCTACGAGCAGTACTTC. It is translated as CASSTRGQGTYEQYF.

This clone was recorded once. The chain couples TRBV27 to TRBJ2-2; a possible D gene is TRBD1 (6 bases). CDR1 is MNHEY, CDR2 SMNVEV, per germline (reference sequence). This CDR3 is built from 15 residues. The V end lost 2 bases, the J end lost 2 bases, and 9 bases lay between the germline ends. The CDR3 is CASSLVRGNTGELFF. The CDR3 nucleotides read TGTGCCAGCAGTTTAGTCAGGGGCAACACCGGGGAGCTGTTTTTT.

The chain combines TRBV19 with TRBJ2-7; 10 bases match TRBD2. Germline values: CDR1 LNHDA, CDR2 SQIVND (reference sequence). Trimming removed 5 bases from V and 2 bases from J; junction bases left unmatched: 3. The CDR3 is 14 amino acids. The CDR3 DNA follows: TGTGCCAGTAGTTTAAGCGGGGGGGCCTACGAGCAGTACTTC. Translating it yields CASSLSGGAYEQYF.

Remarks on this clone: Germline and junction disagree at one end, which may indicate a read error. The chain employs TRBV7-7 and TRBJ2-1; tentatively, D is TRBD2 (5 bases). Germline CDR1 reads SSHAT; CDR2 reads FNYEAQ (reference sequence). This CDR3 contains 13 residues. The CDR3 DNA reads TGTGCTAGCAGCTTAGGCGAGGGTAGTGAGCAGTTCTTC. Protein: CASSLGEGSEQFF.

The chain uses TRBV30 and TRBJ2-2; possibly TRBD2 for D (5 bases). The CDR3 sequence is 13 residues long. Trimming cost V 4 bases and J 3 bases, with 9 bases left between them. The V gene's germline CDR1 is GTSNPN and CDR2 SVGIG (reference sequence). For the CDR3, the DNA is TGTGCCTGGACCCCGGGGTACACCGGGGAGCTGTTTTTT. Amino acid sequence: CAWTPGYTGELFF.

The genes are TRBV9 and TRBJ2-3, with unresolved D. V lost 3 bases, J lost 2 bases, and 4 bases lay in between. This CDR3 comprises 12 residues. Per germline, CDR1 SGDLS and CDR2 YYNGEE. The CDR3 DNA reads TGTGCCAGCAGCGCCTACACAGATACGCAGTATTTT. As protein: CASSAYTDTQYF.

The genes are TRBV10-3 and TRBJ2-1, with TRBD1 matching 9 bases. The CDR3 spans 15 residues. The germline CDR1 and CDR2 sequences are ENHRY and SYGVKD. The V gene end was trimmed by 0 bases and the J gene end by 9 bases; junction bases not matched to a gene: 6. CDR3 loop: CAISESGQGTPEQFF. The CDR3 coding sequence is TGTGCCATCAGTGAGTCGGGACAGGGCACCCCTGAGCAGTTCTTC.

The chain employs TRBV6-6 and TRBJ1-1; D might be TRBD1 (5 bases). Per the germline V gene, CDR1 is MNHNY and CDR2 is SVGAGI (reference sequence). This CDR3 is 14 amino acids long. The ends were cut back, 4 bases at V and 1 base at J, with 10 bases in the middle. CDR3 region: CASSLGRTNTEAFF. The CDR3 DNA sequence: TGTGCCAGCAGTTTGGGGCGGACGAACACTGAAGCTTTCTTT.

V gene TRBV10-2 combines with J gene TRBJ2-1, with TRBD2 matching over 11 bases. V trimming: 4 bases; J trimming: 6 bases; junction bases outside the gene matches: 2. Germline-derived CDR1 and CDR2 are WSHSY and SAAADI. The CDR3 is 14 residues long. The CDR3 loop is CASSVSGGANEQFF. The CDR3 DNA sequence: TGCGCCAGCAGTGTTAGCGGGGGGGCCAATGAGCAGTTCTTC.

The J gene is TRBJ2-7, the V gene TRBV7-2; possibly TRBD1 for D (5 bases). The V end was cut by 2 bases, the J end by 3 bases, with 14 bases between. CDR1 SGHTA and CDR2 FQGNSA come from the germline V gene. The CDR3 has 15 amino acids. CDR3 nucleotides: TGTGCCAGCAGCTTAATCCCAGGGTCGGGCTACGAGCAGTACTTC. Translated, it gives CASSLIPGSGYEQYF.

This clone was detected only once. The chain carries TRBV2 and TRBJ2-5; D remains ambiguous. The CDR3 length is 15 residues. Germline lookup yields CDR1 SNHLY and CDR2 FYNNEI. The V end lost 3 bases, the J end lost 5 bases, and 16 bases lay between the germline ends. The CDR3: CASSDLGPRMETQYF. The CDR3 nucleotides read TGTGCCAGCAGTGATCTGGGCCCAAGAATGGAGACCCAGTACTTC.